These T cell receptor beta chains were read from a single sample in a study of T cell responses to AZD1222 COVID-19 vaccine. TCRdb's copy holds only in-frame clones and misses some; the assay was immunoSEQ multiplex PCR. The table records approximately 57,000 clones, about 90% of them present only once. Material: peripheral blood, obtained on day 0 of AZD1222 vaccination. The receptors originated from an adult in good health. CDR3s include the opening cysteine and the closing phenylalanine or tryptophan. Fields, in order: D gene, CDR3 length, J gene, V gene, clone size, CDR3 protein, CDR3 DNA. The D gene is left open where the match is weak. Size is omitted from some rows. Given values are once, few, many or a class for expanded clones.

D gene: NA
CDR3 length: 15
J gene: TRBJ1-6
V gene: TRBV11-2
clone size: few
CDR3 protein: CASSSRQERNSPLHF
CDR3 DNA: TGTGCCAGCAGCTCAAGACAGGAGAGAAATTCACCCCTCCACTTT

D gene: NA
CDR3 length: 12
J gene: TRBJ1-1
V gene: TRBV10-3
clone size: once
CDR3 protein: CAISDRVTEAFF
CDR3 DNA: TGTGCCATCAGCGACAGAGTCACTGAAGCTTTCTTT

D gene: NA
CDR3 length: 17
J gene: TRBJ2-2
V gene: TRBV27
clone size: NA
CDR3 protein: CASSSSRDSLNTGELFF
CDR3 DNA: TGTGCCAGCAGCTCTAGCCGGGACTCACTCAACACCGGGGAGCTGTTTTTT

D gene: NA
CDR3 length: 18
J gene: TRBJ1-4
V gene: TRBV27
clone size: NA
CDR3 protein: CASSVGCGPGIICEKLFF
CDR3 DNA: TGTGCCAGCAGTGTAGGGTGCGGACCGGGGATTATATGTGAAAAACTGTTTTTT

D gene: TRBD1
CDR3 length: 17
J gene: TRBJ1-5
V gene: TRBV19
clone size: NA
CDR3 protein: CASSWDRGFGGNQPQHF
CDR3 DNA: TGTGCCAGTAGCTGGGACAGGGGTTTTGGCGGCAATCAGCCCCAGCATTTT

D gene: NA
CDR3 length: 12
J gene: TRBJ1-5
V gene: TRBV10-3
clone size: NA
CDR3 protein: CAISGPNQPQHF
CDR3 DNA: TGTGCCATCAGTGGGCCGAATCAGCCCCAGCATTTT

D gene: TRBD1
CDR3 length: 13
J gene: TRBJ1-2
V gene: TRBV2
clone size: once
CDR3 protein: CASRSGQGSGYTF
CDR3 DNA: TGTGCCAGCAGATCGGGACAGGGGAGTGGCTACACCTTC

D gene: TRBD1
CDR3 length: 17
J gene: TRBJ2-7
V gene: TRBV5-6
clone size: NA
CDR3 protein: CASSFTPYGTATYEQYF
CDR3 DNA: TGTGCCAGCAGCTTCACACCGTACGGGACAGCGACCTACGAGCAGTACTTC

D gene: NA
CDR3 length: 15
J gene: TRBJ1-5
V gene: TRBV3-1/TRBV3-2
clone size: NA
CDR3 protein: CASSQAAGSNQPQHF
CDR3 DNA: TGTGCCAGCAGCCAAGCCGCAGGGAGCAATCAGCCCCAGCATTTT

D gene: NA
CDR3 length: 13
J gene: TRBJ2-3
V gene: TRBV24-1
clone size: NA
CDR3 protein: CATGFGDTDTQYF
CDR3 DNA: TGTGCCACCGGGTTTGGAGACACAGATACGCAGTATTTT

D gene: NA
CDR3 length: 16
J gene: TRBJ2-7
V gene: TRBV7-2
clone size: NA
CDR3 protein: CASSLISVIPSYEQYF
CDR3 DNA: TGTGCCAGCAGTCTAATTAGCGTGATACCCTCCTACGAGCAGTACTTC

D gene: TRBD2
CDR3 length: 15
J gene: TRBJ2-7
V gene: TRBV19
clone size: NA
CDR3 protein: CASSDTGTSGDEQYF
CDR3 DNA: TGTGCCAGTAGTGATACGGGGACTAGCGGGGACGAGCAGTACTTC

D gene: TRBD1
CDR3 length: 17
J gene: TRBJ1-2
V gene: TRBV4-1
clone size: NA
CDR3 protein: CASSQDWGQGQMYGYTF
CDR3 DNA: TGCGCCAGCAGCCAAGATTGGGGACAGGGGCAGATGTATGGCTACACCTTC

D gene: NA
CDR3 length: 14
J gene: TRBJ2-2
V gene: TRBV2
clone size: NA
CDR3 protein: CASIASANTGELFF
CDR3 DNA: TGTGCCAGCATTGCTAGCGCGAACACCGGGGAGCTGTTTTTT

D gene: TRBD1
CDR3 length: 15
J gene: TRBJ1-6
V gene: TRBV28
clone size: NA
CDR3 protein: CASSQDRGYNSPLHF
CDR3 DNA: TGTGCCAGCAGCCAAGACAGGGGCTATAATTCACCCCTCCACTTT

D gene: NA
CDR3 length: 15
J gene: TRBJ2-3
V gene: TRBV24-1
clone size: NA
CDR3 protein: CATSDPGDPTDTQYF
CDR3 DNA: TGTGCCACCAGTGACCCGGGGGATCCTACAGATACGCAGTATTTT

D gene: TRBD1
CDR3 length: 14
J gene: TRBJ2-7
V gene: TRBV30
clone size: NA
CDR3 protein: CAWSVGQGSYEQYF
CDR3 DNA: TGTGCCTGGAGTGTAGGACAGGGGTCCTACGAGCAGTACTTC

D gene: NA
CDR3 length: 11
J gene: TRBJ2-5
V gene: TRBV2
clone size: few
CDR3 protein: CASRKQETQYF
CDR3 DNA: TGTGCCAGCAGGAAACAAGAGACCCAGTACTTC

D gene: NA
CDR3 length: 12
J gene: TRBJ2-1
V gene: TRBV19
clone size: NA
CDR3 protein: CASSIRGDEQFF
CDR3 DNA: TGTGCCAGTAGTATAAGAGGAGATGAGCAGTTCTTC

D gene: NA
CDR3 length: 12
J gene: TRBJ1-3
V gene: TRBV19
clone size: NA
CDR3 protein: CASTQGGNTIYF
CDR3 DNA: TGTGCCAGTACTCAGGGAGGGAACACCATATATTTT

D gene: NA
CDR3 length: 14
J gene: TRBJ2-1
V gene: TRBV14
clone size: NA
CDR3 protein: CASSQDPLHNEQFF
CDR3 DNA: TGTGCCAGCAGCCAAGATCCCCTACACAATGAGCAGTTCTTC

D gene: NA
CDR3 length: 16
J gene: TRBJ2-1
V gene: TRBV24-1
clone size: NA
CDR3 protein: CATSDAGLKTYNEQFF
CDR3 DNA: TGTGCCACCAGTGACGCGGGACTCAAGACCTACAATGAGCAGTTCTTC

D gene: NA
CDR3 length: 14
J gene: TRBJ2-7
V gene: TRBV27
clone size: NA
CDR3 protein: CASRFGTEGHEQYF
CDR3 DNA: TGTGCCAGCAGATTCGGGACGGAAGGTCACGAGCAGTACTTC

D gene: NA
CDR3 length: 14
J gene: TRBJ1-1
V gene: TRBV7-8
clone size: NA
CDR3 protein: CASSLAYGGNEAFF
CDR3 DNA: TGTGCCAGCAGCTTAGCGTATGGGGGAAATGAAGCTTTCTTT

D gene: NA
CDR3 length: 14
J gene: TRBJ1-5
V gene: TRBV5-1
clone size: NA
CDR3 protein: CASSLFTGQQPQHF
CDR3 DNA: TGCGCCAGCAGCTTGTTTACAGGGCAGCAGCCCCAGCATTTT

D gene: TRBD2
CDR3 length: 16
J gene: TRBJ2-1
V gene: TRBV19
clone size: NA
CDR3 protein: CASSIEGTSGRDEQFF
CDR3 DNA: TGTGCCAGTAGTATAGAAGGGACTAGCGGGAGGGATGAGCAGTTCTTC

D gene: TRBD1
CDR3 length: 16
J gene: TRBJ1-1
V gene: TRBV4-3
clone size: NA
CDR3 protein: CASSPTGALMNTEAFF
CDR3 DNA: TGCGCCAGCAGCCCAACAGGGGCGCTTATGAACACTGAAGCTTTCTTT

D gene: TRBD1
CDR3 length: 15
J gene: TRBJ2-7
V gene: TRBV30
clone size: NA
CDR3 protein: CAWSIPGTGKDEQYF
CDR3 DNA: TGTGCCTGGAGTATCCCCGGGACAGGGAAGGACGAGCAGTACTTC

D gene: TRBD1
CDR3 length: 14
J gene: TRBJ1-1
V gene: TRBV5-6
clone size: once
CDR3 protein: CASSLGDRVTEAFF
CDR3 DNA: TGTGCCAGCAGCTTGGGGGACAGGGTTACTGAAGCTTTCTTT

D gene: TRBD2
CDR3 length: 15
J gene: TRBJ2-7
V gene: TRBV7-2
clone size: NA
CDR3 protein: CASSPRLAGSGEQYF
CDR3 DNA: TGTGCCAGCAGCCCGCGACTAGCGGGATCTGGGGAGCAGTACTTC

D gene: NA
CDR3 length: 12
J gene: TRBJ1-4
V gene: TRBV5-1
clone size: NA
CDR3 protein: CASGELGEKLFF
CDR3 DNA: TGCGCCAGCGGGGAGTTGGGTGAAAAACTGTTTTTT

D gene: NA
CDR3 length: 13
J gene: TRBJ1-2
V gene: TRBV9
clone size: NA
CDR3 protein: CASSVEVGYGYTF
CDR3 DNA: TGTGCCAGCAGCGTAGAGGTGGGGTACGGCTACACCTTC

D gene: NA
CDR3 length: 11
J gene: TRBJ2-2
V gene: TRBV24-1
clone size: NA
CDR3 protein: CATSDFGELFF
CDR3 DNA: TGTGCCACCAGTGATTTCGGGGAGCTGTTTTTT

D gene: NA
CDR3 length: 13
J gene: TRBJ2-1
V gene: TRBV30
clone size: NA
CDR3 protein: CALGAVIYNEQFF
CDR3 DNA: TGTGCCCTTGGGGCAGTTATATACAATGAGCAGTTCTTC

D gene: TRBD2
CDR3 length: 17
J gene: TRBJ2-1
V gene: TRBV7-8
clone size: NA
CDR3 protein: CASSSGIGLAGGVEQFF
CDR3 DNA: TGTGCCAGCAGCTCAGGGATAGGACTAGCGGGAGGAGTTGAGCAGTTCTTC

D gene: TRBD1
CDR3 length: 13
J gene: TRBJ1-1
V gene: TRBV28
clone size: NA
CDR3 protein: CASNKTGGTEAFF
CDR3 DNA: TGTGCCAGCAATAAAACAGGGGGCACTGAAGCTTTCTTT

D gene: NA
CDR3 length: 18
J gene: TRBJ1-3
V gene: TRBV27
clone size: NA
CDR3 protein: CASSLSFPGDYSGNTIYF
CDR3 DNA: TGTGCCAGCAGTTTATCGTTTCCAGGGGACTACTCTGGAAACACCATATATTTT

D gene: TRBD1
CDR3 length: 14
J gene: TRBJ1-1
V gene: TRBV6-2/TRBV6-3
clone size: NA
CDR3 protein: CASSPPTGGTEAFF
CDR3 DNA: TGTGCCAGCAGTCCACCTACAGGGGGTACTGAAGCTTTCTTT

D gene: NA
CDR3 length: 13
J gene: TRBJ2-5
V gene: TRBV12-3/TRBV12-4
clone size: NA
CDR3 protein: CASSFVSQETQYF
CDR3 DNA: TGTGCCAGCAGTTTTGTAAGCCAAGAGACCCAGTACTTC

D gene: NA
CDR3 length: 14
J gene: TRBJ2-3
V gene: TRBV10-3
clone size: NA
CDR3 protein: CAIRSGRLTDTQYF
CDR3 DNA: TGTGCCATCAGATCAGGGAGACTCACAGATACGCAGTATTTT

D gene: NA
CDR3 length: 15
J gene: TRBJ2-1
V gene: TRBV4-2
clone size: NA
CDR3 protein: CASSQEGGTWNEQFF
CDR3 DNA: TGTGCCAGCAGCCAAGAAGGTGGGACTTGGAATGAGCAGTTCTTC

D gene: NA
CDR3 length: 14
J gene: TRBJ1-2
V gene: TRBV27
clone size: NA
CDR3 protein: CASSLLGGAGGYTF
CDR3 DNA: TGTGCCAGCAGTTTACTAGGAGGGGCAGGGGGCTACACCTTC

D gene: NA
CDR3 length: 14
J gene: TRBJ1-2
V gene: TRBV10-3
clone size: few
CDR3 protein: CAILRGEGSYGYTF
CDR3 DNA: TGTGCCATCCTCAGGGGAGAGGGATCCTATGGCTACACCTTC

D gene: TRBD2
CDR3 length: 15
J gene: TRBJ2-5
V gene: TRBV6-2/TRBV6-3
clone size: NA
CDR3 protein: CASSLRGLAGETQYF
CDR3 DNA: TGTGCCAGCAGCCTCCGAGGACTAGCGGGGGAGACCCAGTACTTC

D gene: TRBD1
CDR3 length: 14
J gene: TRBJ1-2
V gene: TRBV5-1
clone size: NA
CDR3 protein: CASSLGQGSYGYTF
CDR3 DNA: TGCGCCAGCAGCTTGGGACAGGGGTCCTATGGCTACACCTTC

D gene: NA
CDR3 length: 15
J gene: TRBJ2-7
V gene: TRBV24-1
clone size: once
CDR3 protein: CATSDTRAVSYEQYF
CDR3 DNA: TGTGCCACCAGTGATACACGGGCGGTCTCCTACGAGCAGTACTTC

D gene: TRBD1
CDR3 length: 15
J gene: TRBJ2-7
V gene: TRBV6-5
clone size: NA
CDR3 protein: CASSPDRGPSYEQYF
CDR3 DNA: TGTGCCAGCAGCCCAGACAGGGGGCCCTCCTACGAGCAGTACTTC

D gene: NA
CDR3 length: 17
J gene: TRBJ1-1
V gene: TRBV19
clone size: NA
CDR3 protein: CASSIDRGWEGDTEAFF
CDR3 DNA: TGTGCCAGTAGTATAGATAGAGGCTGGGAGGGCGACACTGAAGCTTTCTTT

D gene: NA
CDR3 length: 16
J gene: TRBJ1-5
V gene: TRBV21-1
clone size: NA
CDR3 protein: CASSKDYHKAVQPQHF
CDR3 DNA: TGTGCCAGCAGCAAAGATTACCACAAGGCGGTCCAGCCCCAGCATTTT

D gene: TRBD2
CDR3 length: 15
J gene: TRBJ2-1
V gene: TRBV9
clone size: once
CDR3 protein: CASSLAGTSGAEQFF
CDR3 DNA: TGTGCCAGCAGCCTAGCCGGGACTAGCGGGGCCGAGCAGTTCTTC

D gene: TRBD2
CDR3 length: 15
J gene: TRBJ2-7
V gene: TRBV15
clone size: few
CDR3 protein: CATSRASGRAYEQYF
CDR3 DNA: TGTGCCACCAGCAGAGCTAGCGGGAGGGCCTACGAGCAGTACTTC

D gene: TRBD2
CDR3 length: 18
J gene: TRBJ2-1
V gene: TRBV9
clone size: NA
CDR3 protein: CASSVVASLAGPHNEQFF
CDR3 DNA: TGTGCCAGCAGCGTAGTGGCCTCACTAGCGGGACCTCACAATGAGCAGTTCTTC

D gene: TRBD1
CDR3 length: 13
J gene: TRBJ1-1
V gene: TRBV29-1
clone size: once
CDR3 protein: CSVVGQLNTEAFF
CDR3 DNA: TGCAGCGTCGTGGGACAGCTGAACACTGAAGCTTTCTTT

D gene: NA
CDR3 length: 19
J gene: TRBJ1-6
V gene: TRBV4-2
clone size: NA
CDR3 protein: CASSQGVRGGSSYNSPLHF
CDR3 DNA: TGTGCCAGCAGCCAAGGGGTTCGCGGGGGCAGCTCCTATAATTCACCCCTCCACTTT

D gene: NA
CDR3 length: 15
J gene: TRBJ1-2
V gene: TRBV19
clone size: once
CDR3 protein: CASSIFSSPGYGYTF
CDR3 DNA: TGTGCCAGTAGTATTTTCAGCTCTCCCGGCTATGGCTACACCTTC